These 25 T cell receptor beta chains came from one sample sequenced in a study of beta chain features in type 1 diabetes. General observations from the study: Researchers report that Type 1 diabetes patients had moderately but significantly shorter TCRB CDR3s across all four CD4+ subsets.

Expressed TCRB transcripts were sequenced because the isolated RNA had all been reverse transcribed beforehand. Profiling relied on immunoSEQ multiplex PCR, and the TCRdb table lists in-frame clones only, not all of them. The table lists hundreds of thousands of clones, around 15% of them singletons. Antigen specificity for these receptors is unknown. Sequenced sample: naive CD4+ T cells from blood. These receptors were collected from a man between 18 and 35 years old with type 1 diabetes.

For this clone: The sample has other DNA sequences that encode this CDR3 too. The chain uses TRBV5-6 and TRBJ1-1, with D unresolved. Trimming left V 0 bases short and J 3 bases short, with 6 bases between. Germline-derived CDR1 and CDR2 are SGHDT and YYEEEE. The CDR3 totals 13 residues. CDR3 region: CASSLDRDTEAFF. CDR3 nucleotide sequence: TGTGCCAGCAGCTTGGACCGAGACACTGAAGCTTTCTTT.

The J gene is TRBJ2-7, the V gene TRBV5-6, with 13 bases lining up with TRBD2. Germline lookup yields CDR1 SGHDT and CDR2 YYEEEE. With 5 bases clipped from V and 5 bases from J, the junction kept 16 bases outside the gene matches. CDR3 length: 18 amino acids. CDR3 sequence: CASRATSGRATGENEQYF. CDR3 sequence (DNA): TGTGCCAGCAGGGCTACTAGCGGGAGGGCCACGGGCGAGAACGAGCAGTACTTC.

This clone is a singleton in its sample. The rearrangement joins TRBV23-1 to TRBJ1-1, with D maybe TRBD1 (5 bases). TRBV23-1 is an open reading frame, and its role is uncertain. The CDR3 spans 17 residues. The ends were cut back, 4 bases at V and 4 bases at J, with 22 bases in the middle. DNA of the CDR3: TGCGCCAGCAGTCGCCGAGATGGGGGGAATCGCGGCACTGAAGCTTTCTTT. Protein: CASSRRDGGNRGTEAFF.

V gene TRBV5-4 combines with J gene TRBJ1-6, with a possible D match to TRBD1 (5 bases). The CDR3 is made up of 12 amino acids. Per the germline V gene, CDR1 is SGHNT and CDR2 is YYREEE (reference sequence). V gave up 5 bases and J gave up 9 bases, with 9 bases separating them. The CDR3 DNA is TGTGCCAGCAGTTACAGGTCTTCACCCCTCCACTTT. It is translated as CASSYRSSPLHF.

This chain links TRBV14 with TRBJ1-1, with a possible D match to TRBD1 (5 bases). Trimming removed 9 bases at V and 1 base at J, with 15 bases between. Germline CDR1 reads SGHDN; CDR2 reads FVKESK. The CDR3 sequence is 14 residues long. The CDR3, as DNA: TGTGCCAGTATCGCTCGAGGGGCGAACACTGAAGCTTTCTTT. Residues: CASIARGANTEAFF.

This clone was seen a handful of times. V usage is TRBV30 and J usage is TRBJ1-4; D is ambiguous. This CDR3 has 12 residues. The V and J ends lost 2 bases and 7 bases respectively, with 8 bases between them. CDR1 GTSNPN and CDR2 SVGIG come from the germline V gene (reference sequence). This CDR3 reads CAWSPSSEKLFF. The CDR3 DNA sequence: TGTGCCTGGAGTCCGTCCAGTGAAAAACTGTTTTTT.

V gene TRBV2 combines with J gene TRBJ2-7, with a weak D call TRBD2 (6 bases). This CDR3 comprises 14 residues. Between the trimmed V and J ends, which lost 4 bases and 2 bases, there was a span of 12 bases. Germline CDR1 and CDR2: SNHLY and FYNNEI. CDR3 DNA: TGTGCCAGCAGTGCCGGGACGGGAGCCTACGAGCAGTACTTC. Its protein product is CASSAGTGAYEQYF.

The chain uses TRBV27 and TRBJ2-1; D call uncertain. Germline values: CDR1 MNHEY, CDR2 SMNVEV (reference sequence). This CDR3 is built from 14 residues. The V end lost 0 bases, the J end lost 8 bases, and 11 bases lay between the germline ends. The DNA for the CDR3 is TGTGCCAGCAGTTTATCCCCCGTTACCTATGAGCAGTTCTTC. The encoded protein is CASSLSPVTYEQFF.

This sequence joins TRBV4-3 and TRBJ2-2; 8 positions agree with TRBD2. Germline-derived CDR1 and CDR2 are LGHNA and YSLEER. This CDR3 spans 15 amino acids. V gave up 4 bases and J gave up 6 bases; unmatched junction bases: 7. The CDR3 reads CASSPVAGRPGELFF. The DNA for the CDR3 is TGCGCCAGCAGCCCTGTAGCGGGGCGGCCCGGGGAGCTGTTTTTT.

This clone was seen a handful of times. This chain joins TRBV25-1 and TRBJ1-5; D is undetermined. Trimming removed 7 bases from V and 0 bases from J, with 13 bases in between. The CDR3 consists of 15 residues. The germline V gene encodes CDR1 MGHDK and CDR2 SYGVNS. For the CDR3, the DNA is TGTGCCAGCAAGGTTATTAAGATTAGCAATCAGCCCCAGCATTTT. Its translation: CASKVIKISNQPQHF.

This clone was recorded a few times. The chain joins TRBV9 to TRBJ2-7; D possibly corresponds to TRBD1 (6 bases). Trimming left V 3 bases short and J 3 bases short, with 7 bases between. In germline, CDR1 is SGDLS, CDR2 YYNGEE. This CDR3 is built from 12 residues. The CDR3 protein is CASSARGYEQYF. CDR3 sequence (DNA): TGTGCCAGCAGCGCCAGGGGCTACGAGCAGTACTTC.

This clone was observed a handful of times. The rearrangement links TRBV30 to TRBJ2-2; D is uncertain. The CDR3 extends over 11 amino acids. V was cut by 3 bases and J by 6 bases, with 5 bases left in between. The germline V gene encodes CDR1 GTSNPN and CDR2 SVGIG (reference sequence). In DNA form, the CDR3 reads TGTGCCTGGAGCATTCCCGGGGAGCTGTTTTTT. As protein: CAWSIPGELFF.

V gene TRBV4-2 combines with J gene TRBJ1-4; unclear D gene. Germline loops: CDR1 LGHNA, CDR2 YNFKEQ. The CDR3 runs to 16 residues. Trimming cost V 0 bases and J 0 bases, with 8 bases left between them. DNA of the CDR3: TGTGCCAGCAGCCAAGAACAAGTTGCAACTAATGAAAAACTGTTTTTT. Protein product: CASSQEQVATNEKLFF.

This clone was counted a few times. J is TRBJ2-7 and V is TRBV4-1, with 9 bases that match TRBD1. The V segment lost 4 bases and the J segment 2 bases; nucleotides outside the gene matches: 9. The CDR3 runs 16 residues. The germline CDR1 and CDR2 sequences are MGHRA and YSYEKL. The CDR3 reads CASSRGHGTGPYEQYF. The DNA for the CDR3 is TGCGCCAGCAGCCGCGGACACGGGACAGGGCCCTACGAGCAGTACTTC.

This clone was detected only a few times. The sample holds other DNA sequences that translate to the same CDR3. The rearrangement joins TRBV30 to TRBJ1-5; D gene unclear. This CDR3 has 13 residues. Germline V lookup: CDR1 GTSNPN, CDR2 SVGIG (reference sequence). Trimming took 5 bases from V and 4 from J, leaving 12 bases between them. The CDR3 coding sequence is TGTGCCTGGGGCCCTCGGGGAAATCAGCCCCAGCATTTT. It translates to CAWGPRGNQPQHF.

The gene calls are TRBV4-3 and TRBJ1-4; no definite D call. This CDR3 contains 14 residues. CDR1 is LGHNA and CDR2 is YSLEER in the germline V gene. Trimming pared 1 base from V and 8 bases from J, leaving 11 bases between. CDR3 sequence reads: CASSQVLTNEKLFF. In nucleotides, the CDR3 is TGCGCCAGCAGCCAAGTCCTGACCAACGAAAAACTGTTTTTT.

This clone has more than one count but fewer than ten. This same CDR3 is encoded by further DNA sequences in the sample. The chain links TRBV9 to TRBJ2-5; no firm D call. This CDR3 comprises 13 residues. Trimming shortened V by 2 bases and J by 3 bases, and 8 bases separated the two germline ends. Germline V CDR1 and CDR2: SGDLS, YYNGEE. The CDR3, as DNA: TGTGCCAGCAGCGTTGGCGCGGAAGAGACCCAGTACTTC. This translates into CASSVGAEETQYF. Full variable domain (missing parts from reference TRBV9 and TRBJ2-5): DSGVTQTPKHLITATGQRVTLRCSPRSGDLSVYWYQQSLDQGLQFLIQYYNGEERAKGNILERFSAQQFPDLHSELNLSSLELGDSALYFCASSVGAEETQYFGPGTRLLVL.

V is TRBV11-2 and J is TRBJ1-1; D is unresolved. The length of the CDR3 is 13 residues. Trimming removed 3 bases from V and 1 base from J, with 6 bases in between. Germline CDR1 is SGHAT and CDR2 is FQNNGV. CDR3 in DNA: TGTGCCAGCAGCTTGACCGCGAACACTGAAGCTTTCTTT. Amino acid sequence: CASSLTANTEAFF.

The V call is TRBV6-5, the J call TRBJ2-7, with D perhaps TRBD1 (7 bases). Germline loops: CDR1 MNHEY, CDR2 SVGAGI. CDR3 length: 15 residues. The ends were cut back, 5 bases at V and 2 bases at J, with 16 bases in the middle. The DNA of the CDR3 is TGTGCCAGCAGTCCTCCGGGCAGGGGGGCCTACGAGCAGTACTTC. It codes for CASSPPGRGAYEQYF.

The rearrangement links TRBV21-1 to TRBJ2-7; TRBD2 reflects the table's D call only, with no check against the DNA. TRBV21-1 is labeled a pseudogene. CDR3 length equals 13 residues. CDR3 protein: CASSRSGSGRPLF. Here the CDR3 DNA reads TGTGCCAGCAGCAGAAGCGGGAGCGGGAGGCCCCTCTTC.

This chain uses TRBV6-5 with TRBJ2-7; D is ambiguous. This CDR3 contains 11 residues. V was trimmed by 5 bases and J by 10 bases, leaving 12 bases between them. CDR1 is MNHEY, CDR2 SVGAGI, per germline. CDR3 nucleotide sequence: TGTGCCAGCAGTAGCCCCAGAGTTCAGTACTTC. This encodes CASSSPRVQYF.

This rearrangement joins TRBV7-9 to TRBJ2-7, with TRBD1 as a possible D gene (6 bases). Germline values: CDR1 SEHNR, CDR2 FQNEAQ (reference sequence). V was clipped by 3 bases and J by 4 bases, with 10 bases between them. There are 13 residues in the CDR3. The CDR3 DNA sequence: TGTGCCAGCAGCTTCACACAGGGATACGAGCAGTACTTC. It translates to CASSFTQGYEQYF.

This clone was seen a handful of times. The genes are TRBV7-2 and TRBJ2-4, with TRBD1 as a possible D gene (5 bases). Germline CDR1 and CDR2: SGHTA and FQGNSA. V was cut by 5 bases and J by 3 bases, with 17 bases left in between. This CDR3 region has 16 residues. The CDR3 here is CASSPQGSQIKNIQYF. The DNA for the CDR3 is TGTGCCAGCAGCCCCCAGGGCAGCCAGATCAAAAACATTCAGTACTTC. The full variable domain, with the rest looked up from reference TRBV7-2 and TRBJ2-4, is GAGVSQSPSNKVTEKGKDVELRCDPISGHTALYWYRQSLGQGLEFLIYFQGNSAPDKSGLPSDRFSAERTGGSVSTLTIQRTQQEDSAVYLCASSPQGSQIKNIQYFGAGTRLSVL.

On this clone itself: Sequence at one end of the junction differs from germline and may be a read error. This rearrangement joins TRBV4-1 to TRBJ2-4; 7 positions agree with TRBD1. Germline CDR1 reads MGHRA; CDR2 reads YSYEKL. The CDR3 totals 16 residues. CDR3 DNA sequence: TGCGCCAGCACCCAACAGGGGCTGGGGGCCAAAAACATTCAGTACTTC. Amino acids: CASTQQGLGAKNIQYF.

The chain links TRBV7-9 to TRBJ2-5; D is uncertain. Germline CDR1 and CDR2: SEHNR and FQNEAQ (reference sequence). The CDR3 is made up of 12 amino acids. V was pared by 4 bases and J by 7 bases, with 10 bases between. CDR3 DNA sequence: TGTGCCAGCAGCTCCCTGACACTGACCCAGTACTTC. Translating it yields CASSSLTLTQYF.